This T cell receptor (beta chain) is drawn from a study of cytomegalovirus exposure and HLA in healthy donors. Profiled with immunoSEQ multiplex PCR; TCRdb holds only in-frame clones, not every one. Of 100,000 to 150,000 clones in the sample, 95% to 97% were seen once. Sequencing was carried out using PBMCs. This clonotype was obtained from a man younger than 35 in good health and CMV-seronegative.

DNA for the CDR3: TGCGCCAGCGGGGGCCGGCTTAGCAATCAGCCCCAGCATTTT. Amino acid sequence: CASGGRLSNQPQHF. The V call is TRBV4-1, the J call TRBJ1-5; weak D call: TRBD1 (6 bases). This CDR3 is built from 14 residues. The V gene lost 8 bases and the J gene lost 0 bases, with 11 bases spanning the gap. Germline V gene sequence: CDR1 MGHRA, CDR2 YSYEKL.